The 9 T cell receptor beta chains given below trace back to one sample, sequenced in a study of blood T cell repertoires in COVID-19. The data were produced by immunoSEQ multiplex PCR, yet TCRdb's version contains in-frame clones alone and is incomplete. The table has around 300,000 clones, around 87% seen once; the top ten hold approximately 5%. The sample comprised PBMCs or T cells enriched from blood (not recorded which). These receptors were collected from a woman aged 25-40 years who had recovered from COVID-19.

The sample holds one count of this clone. The chain carries TRBV7-8 and TRBJ2-2, with D possibly matching TRBD2 (6 bases). The germline V gene has CDR1 SGHVS and CDR2 FQNEAQ. Trimming took off 4 bases at V and 5 bases at J, with 8 bases between the two ends. This CDR3 spans 13 amino acids. CDR3 nucleotide sequence: TGTGCCAGCAGCTCCCGGGGGACCGGGGAGCTGTTTTTT. Protein product: CASSSRGTGELFF.

The chain couples TRBV4-3 to TRBJ1-5; D possibly corresponds to TRBD1 (5 bases). The CDR3 length is 15 residues. The V end was cut by 0 bases, the J end by 6 bases, with 12 bases between. CDR1 and CDR2 from the germline V gene are LGHNA and YSLEER. The CDR3 coding sequence is TGCGCCAGCAGCCAAGATGGAGGGGTAGGTCAGCCCCAGCATTTT. This translates into CASSQDGGVGQPQHF.

The CDR3 spells CASSLDRGRGYTF. The DNA of the CDR3 is TGTGCCAGCAGCTTAGACAGGGGGCGAGGCTACACCTTC. The chain couples TRBV7-2 to TRBJ1-2; TRBD1 aligns across 9 bases. The CDR3 runs to 13 residues. CDR1 is SGHTA, CDR2 FQGNSA, per germline. V lost 1 base to trimming and J lost 8 bases; unmatched junction nucleotides: 2. The full variable domain, its missing parts supplied by reference TRBV7-2 and TRBJ1-2, is GAGVSQSPSNKVTEKGKDVELRCDPISGHTALYWYRQSLGQGLEFLIYFQGNSAPDKSGLPSDRFSAERTGGSVSTLTIQRTQQEDSAVYLCASSLDRGRGYTFGSGTRLTVV.

This clone was seen only once. The V gene is TRBV7-2, the J gene TRBJ1-3, with unresolved D. Germline CDR1 and CDR2: SGHTA and FQGNSA. This CDR3 is 17 amino acids long. V was shortened by 5 bases and J by 0 bases, with 17 bases between the two germline ends. CDR3 DNA: TGTGCCAGCAGCCGCCACTACAGTCGGGACTCTGGAAACACCATATATTTT. Protein product: CASSRHYSRDSGNTIYF. Full variable domain (rest looked up from reference TRBV7-2 and TRBJ1-3): GAGVSQSPSNKVTEKGKDVELRCDPISGHTALYWYRQSLGQGLEFLIYFQGNSAPDKSGLPSDRFSAERTGGSVSTLTIQRTQQEDSAVYLCASSRHYSRDSGNTIYFGEGSWLTVV.

The chain employs TRBV4-1 and TRBJ2-5, with 7 bases matching TRBD2. CDR1 and CDR2 (germline): MGHRA, YSYEKL. CDR3 length: 18 residues. V lost 3 bases, J lost 2 bases, and 15 bases stayed unmatched. The CDR3 loop is CASSHRYPTSALQETQYF. Here the CDR3 DNA reads TGCGCCAGCAGCCACAGATATCCCACTAGCGCCCTACAAGAGACCCAGTACTTC.

This chain connects TRBV24-1 to TRBJ2-5; D is possibly TRBD1 (5 bases). The germline V and J ends were trimmed by 4 bases and 1 base, with 12 bases remaining between them. There are 15 residues in the CDR3. The V gene's germline CDR1 is KGHDR and CDR2 SFDVKD. CDR3 residues: CATSDSTDVQETQYF. In nucleotides, the CDR3 is TGTGCCACCAGTGACTCGACAGATGTCCAAGAGACCCAGTACTTC.

The chain couples TRBV7-2 to TRBJ2-3; 14 bases align to TRBD2. The V and J ends lost 0 bases and 1 base, in that order; junction bases with no gene match: 0. CDR1 SGHTA and CDR2 FQGNSA come from the germline V gene. This CDR3 contains 17 residues. CDR3 in amino acids: CASSLAGLAGGTDTQYF. As DNA, the CDR3 is TGTGCCAGCAGCTTAGCGGGACTAGCGGGGGGCACAGATACGCAGTATTTT.

The J gene is TRBJ1-1, the V gene TRBV7-2, with 8 bases matching TRBD1. Germline-derived CDR1 and CDR2 are SGHTA and FQGNSA. This CDR3 has 13 amino acids. Trimming removed 7 bases from V and 10 bases from J; junction bases left unmatched: 11. CDR3 loop: CASTLQGGGRAFF. In DNA form, the CDR3 reads TGTGCCAGCACCCTACAGGGGGGGGGACGAGCTTTCTTT. Full variable domain (rest looked up from reference TRBV7-2 and TRBJ1-1): GAGVSQSPSNKVTEKGKDVELRCDPISGHTALYWYRQSLGQGLEFLIYFQGNSAPDKSGLPSDRFSAERTGGSVSTLTIQRTQQEDSAVYLCASTLQGGGRAFFGQGTRLTVV.

The chain couples TRBV5-6 to TRBJ1-2; possible D gene TRBD1, 5 bases. This CDR3 contains 16 residues. Trimming left V 2 bases short and J 1 base short, with 15 bases between. Germline lookup yields CDR1 SGHDT and CDR2 YYEEEE. CDR3 amino acids: CASSLAGQGGNYGYTF. The CDR3 DNA sequence: TGTGCCAGCAGCTTAGCTGGGCAGGGAGGTAACTATGGCTACACCTTC.